In this sample, the clone carrying this TCR beta chain turned up many times. Its antigen remains unknown. CDR1 is SEHNR, CDR2 FQNEAQ, per germline (reference sequence). V dropped 6 bases and J dropped 4 bases, with 18 bases sitting between them. This CDR3 contains 15 residues. This specimen belongs to a study of T cells in Graves' hyperthyroidism and ophthalmopathy. Study results and caveats: In blood, most of the thyroid clonotypes expanded above 0.001 were also present.

Graves' hyperthyroidism showing no ophthalmopathy progression within 18 months was considered stable. Uncontrolled infections, other autoimmune diseases, pregnancy or lactation led to exclusion of patients. It was RNA transcripts that yielded the amplified TCR beta CDR3 regions. A first-round RT-PCR of the TCR CDR3 used the HTBI primer set. MiXCR was run by TCRdb on the multiplex PCR reads, yielding one entry per CDR3 protein. Of around 340,000 distinct CDR3 sequences listed, about 21% are singletons. The rearrangement joins TRBV7-9 to TRBJ1-2; weak D call: TRBD1 (5 bases). The origin of this receptor is a woman aged 45-59 years with Graves' hyperthyroidism. Sequenced material: blood. Here the CDR3 DNA reads TGTGCCAGCAGGTCTGGGCAGGGTCTAACCTATGGCTACACCTTC. Translated: CASRSGQGLTYGYTF.